This T cell receptor (beta chain) derives from a study of tumor-infiltrating lymphocytes in primary liver carcinoma. Worth noting for this clonotype: The conserved phenylalanine or tryptophan is not found at the CDR3 terminus, so this likely reflects a read error.

Total RNA (approximately 500 ng) served as template for TCR beta cDNA synthesis primed by a constant-region primer. Slightly modified ARM-PCR served as the procedure for the TCR beta libraries. These libraries came from three rounds of nested multiplex PCR. In the first two PCR rounds, TRBV1-TRBV30 forward primers were paired with a C-beta reverse primer, and each round lasted roughly 9 cycles. TCRdb re-called the multiplex PCR reads through MiXCR, storing one row per CDR3 protein. Of tens of thousands of distinct CDR3 sequences listed, 70% to 80% are singletons. In germline, CDR1 is SGHAT, CDR2 FQNNGV. This CDR3 spans 16 amino acids. Co-extraction of RNA and DNA was performed on about 18-33 mg of unsorted bulk tissue.

The V call is TRBV11-2, the J call TRBJ2-1, with 11 nucleotides matching TRBD2. The sample comprised liver tumor tissue from sampling region 3. Stated subset: tumor region T3, left-lateral pole. The clonotype originates from a young woman with primary liver carcinoma and hepatitis B virus infection. The CDR3 bases are TGTACCAGCAGCACCTCTCTAGCGGGAGGATGCAATGAGCAGTTCCTC. This encodes CTSSTSLAGGCNEQFL.